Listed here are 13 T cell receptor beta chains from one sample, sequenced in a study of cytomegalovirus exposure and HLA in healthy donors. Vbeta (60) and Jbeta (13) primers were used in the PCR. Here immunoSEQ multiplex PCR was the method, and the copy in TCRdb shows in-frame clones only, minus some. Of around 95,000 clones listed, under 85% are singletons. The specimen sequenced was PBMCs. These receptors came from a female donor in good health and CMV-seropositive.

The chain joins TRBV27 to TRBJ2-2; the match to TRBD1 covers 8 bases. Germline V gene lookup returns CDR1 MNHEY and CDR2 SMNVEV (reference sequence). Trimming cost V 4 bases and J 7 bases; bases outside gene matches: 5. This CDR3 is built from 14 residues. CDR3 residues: CASSSTGVIGELFF. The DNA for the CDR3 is TGTGCCAGCAGTTCGACAGGGGTAATCGGGGAGCTGTTTTTT.

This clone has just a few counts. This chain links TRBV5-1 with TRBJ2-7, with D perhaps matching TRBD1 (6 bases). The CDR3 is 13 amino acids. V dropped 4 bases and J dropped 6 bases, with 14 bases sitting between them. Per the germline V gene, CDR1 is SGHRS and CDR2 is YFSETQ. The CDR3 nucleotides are TGCGCCAGCAGCACAGGAACAGGGTGCGAGCAGTACTTC. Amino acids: CASSTGTGCEQYF.

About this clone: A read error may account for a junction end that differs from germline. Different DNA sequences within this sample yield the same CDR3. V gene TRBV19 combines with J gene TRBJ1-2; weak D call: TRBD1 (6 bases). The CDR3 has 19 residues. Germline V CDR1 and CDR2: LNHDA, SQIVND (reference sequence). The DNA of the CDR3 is TGTGCTAGTAGTAAAGGAATCGGTCTTGGGCAGGGGTCTAACTATGGCTACACCTTC. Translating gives CASSKGIGLGQGSNYGYTF.

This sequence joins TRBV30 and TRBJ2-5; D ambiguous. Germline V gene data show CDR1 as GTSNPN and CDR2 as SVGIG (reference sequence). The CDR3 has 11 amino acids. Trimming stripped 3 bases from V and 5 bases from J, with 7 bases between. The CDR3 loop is CAWRSGETQYF. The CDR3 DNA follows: TGTGCCTGGAGATCCGGGGAGACCCAGTACTTC.

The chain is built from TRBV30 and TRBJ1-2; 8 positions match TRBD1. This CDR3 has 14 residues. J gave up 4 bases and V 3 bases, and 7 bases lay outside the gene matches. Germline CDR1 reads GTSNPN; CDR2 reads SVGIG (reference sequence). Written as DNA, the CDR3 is TGTGCCTGGAGGTTGGACAGGGTTTTCTATGGCTACACCTTC. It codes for CAWRLDRVFYGYTF. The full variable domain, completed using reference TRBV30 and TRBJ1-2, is SQTIHQWPATLVQPVGSPLSLECTVEGTSNPNLYWYRQAAGRGLQLLFYSVGIGQISSEVPQNLSASRPQDRQFILSSKKLLLSDSGFYLCAWRLDRVFYGYTFGSGTRLTVV.

The CDR3 here is CASSFRQGNYEQYF. In DNA form, the CDR3 reads TGCGCCAGCAGCTTTCGACAGGGTAACTACGAGCAGTACTTC. The V and J genes are TRBV5-1 and TRBJ2-7; 7 positions agree with TRBD1. Germline V gives CDR1 SGHRS, CDR2 YFSETQ. Trimming removed 2 bases from V and 3 bases from J; junction bases left unmatched: 5. CDR3 length: 14 residues.

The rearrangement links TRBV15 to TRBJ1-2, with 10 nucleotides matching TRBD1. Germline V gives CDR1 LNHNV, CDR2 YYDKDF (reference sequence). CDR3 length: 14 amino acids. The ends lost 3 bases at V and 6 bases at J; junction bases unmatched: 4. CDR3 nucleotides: TGTGCCACCAGCAGCGACAGGGGGCAGGATGGCTACACCTTC. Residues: CATSSDRGQDGYTF.

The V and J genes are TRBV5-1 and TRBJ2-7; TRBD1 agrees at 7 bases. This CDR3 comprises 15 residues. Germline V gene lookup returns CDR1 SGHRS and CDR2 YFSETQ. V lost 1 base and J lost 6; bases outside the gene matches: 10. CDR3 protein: CASSLYFTGAGEQYF. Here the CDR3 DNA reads TGCGCCAGCAGCTTGTATTTTACAGGGGCGGGCGAGCAGTACTTC.

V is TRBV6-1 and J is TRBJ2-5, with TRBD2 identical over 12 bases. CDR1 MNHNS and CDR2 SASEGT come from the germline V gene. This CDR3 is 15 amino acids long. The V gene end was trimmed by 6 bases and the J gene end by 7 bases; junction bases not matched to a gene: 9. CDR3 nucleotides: TGTGCCAGCAGACTAGCGGGGGGTTCCAAAGCGACCCAGTACTTC. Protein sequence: CASRLAGGSKATQYF.

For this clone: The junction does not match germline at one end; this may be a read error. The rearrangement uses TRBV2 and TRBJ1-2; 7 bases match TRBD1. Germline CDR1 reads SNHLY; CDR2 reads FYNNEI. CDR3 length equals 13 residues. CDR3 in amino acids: CASGETGQSGYTF. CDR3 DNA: TGTGCCAGCGGTGAGACAGGGCAGAGTGGCTACACCTTC.

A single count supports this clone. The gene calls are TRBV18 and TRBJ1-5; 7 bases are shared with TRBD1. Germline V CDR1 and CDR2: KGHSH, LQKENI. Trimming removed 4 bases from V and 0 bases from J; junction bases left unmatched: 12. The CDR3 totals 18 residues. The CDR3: CASSLRDSFTYSNQPQHF. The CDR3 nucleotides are TGTGCCAGCTCACTTCGGGACAGTTTTACCTATAGCAATCAGCCCCAGCATTTT.

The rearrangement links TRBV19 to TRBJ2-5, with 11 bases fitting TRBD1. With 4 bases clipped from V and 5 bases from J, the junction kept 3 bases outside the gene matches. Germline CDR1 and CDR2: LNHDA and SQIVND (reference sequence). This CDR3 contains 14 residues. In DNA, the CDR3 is TGTGCCAGTAGTACCCGGACAGGGGGCGAGACCCAGTACTTC. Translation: CASSTRTGGETQYF. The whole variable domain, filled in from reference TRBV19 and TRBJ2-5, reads DGGITQSPKYLFRKEGQNVTLSCEQNLNHDAMYWYRQDPGQGLRLIYYSQIVNDFQKGDIAEGYSVSREKKESFPLTVTSAQKNPTAFYLCASSTRTGGETQYFGPGTRLLVL.

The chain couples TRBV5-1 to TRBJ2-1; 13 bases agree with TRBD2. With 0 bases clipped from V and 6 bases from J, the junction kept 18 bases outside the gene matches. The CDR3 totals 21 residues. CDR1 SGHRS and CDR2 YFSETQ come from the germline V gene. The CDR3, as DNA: TGCGCCAGCAGCTTGGCAGAGACAGGGGGCAGTTGGACTAGCGGGAGCAATGAGCAGTTCTTC. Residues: CASSLAETGGSWTSGSNEQFF.